The entry below describes one T cell receptor (beta chain). Its matching antigen is unknown. These data belong to a study of T cells expressing NK-cell markers. Study-wide context: The sequencing cohort of eight donors included seven HCMV-seropositive individuals and one seronegative individual.

5'RACE template switching with UMIs produced the TCR beta cDNA. TCRdb re-called the 5' RACE reads and shows each CDR3 protein once, DNA omitted. This listing includes 350,000 to 400,000 distinct CDR3 sequences. Whole-study findings and limits: Dominance of the CD3+CD56-NKG2C+ fraction by these clonotypes also held in several donors. Clarity on HCMV specificity was lacking for the expanded NKG2C+ T cell clones.

The CDR3 sequence is 15 residues long. Germline V gene lookup returns CDR1 SGHRS and CDR2 YFSETQ. The source is a woman aged 45 to 65 in good health. This chain uses TRBV5-1 with TRBJ2-7; TCRdb lists TRBD1, though no DNA is available to test this call. The sample comprised blood T cells: a sorted CD56 or NKG2C T cell subset, CD4+ or CD8+ T cells, or bulk PBMC T cells (not recorded which). This chain's CDR3 is CASTPSWDRGHEQYF. Using reference TRBV5-1 and TRBJ2-7 for the parts outside the CDR3, the full variable domain is KAGVTQTPRYLIKTRGQQVTLSCSPISGHRSVSWYQQTPGQGLQFLFEYFSETQRNKGNFPGRFSGRQFSNSRSEMNVSTLELGDSALYLCASTPSWDRGHEQYFGPGTRLTVT.